One sample yielded the 5 T cell receptor beta chains listed below, sequenced in a study of cytomegalovirus exposure and HLA in healthy donors. PCR employed 60 Vbeta and 13 Jbeta primers. Profiled with immunoSEQ multiplex PCR; TCRdb holds only in-frame clones, not every one. The sample has about 100,000 clones; around 82% are singletons. Specimen: PBMCs. The receptors derive from a woman aged 45 to 65 in good health and CMV-seropositive.

V is TRBV5-4 and J is TRBJ1-1; no clear D gene. Trimming took 1 base from V and 9 from J, leaving 7 bases between them. This CDR3 region has 11 residues. Germline V lookup: CDR1 SGHNT, CDR2 YYREEE (reference sequence). The CDR3 nucleotides are TGTGCCAGCAGCTTGCGAGGGCAAGCTTTCTTT. Its translation: CASSLRGQAFF.

The chain employs TRBV7-3 and TRBJ2-7, with unresolved D. The germline V and J ends were trimmed by 6 bases and 7 bases, with 13 bases remaining between them. Germline V gene data show CDR1 as SGHTA and CDR2 as FQGTGA. The CDR3 spans 12 residues. CDR3 sequence (DNA): TGTGCCAGCAGTTTTAACTCCGGGGAGCAGTACTTC. Encoded protein: CASSFNSGEQYF.

This chain uses TRBV15 with TRBJ2-1; 10 bases are shared with TRBD2. Trimming cost V 8 bases and J 6 bases; bases outside gene matches: 7. Germline V gives CDR1 LNHNV, CDR2 YYDKDF (reference sequence). The CDR3 is 14 amino acids. The CDR3 bases are TGTGCCACCCGTGCAAGCGGGAGGGCCAATGAGCAGTTCTTC. Translated, it gives CATRASGRANEQFF.

There are a few counts of this clone. This chain uses TRBV9 with TRBJ1-1; 8 bases align to TRBD1. The V gene end was trimmed by 4 bases and the J gene end by 1 base; junction bases not matched to a gene: 6. This CDR3 has 15 amino acids. Germline V gene data show CDR1 as SGDLS and CDR2 as YYNGEE. The CDR3 sequence: CASSPDRGSNTEAFF. DNA of the CDR3: TGTGCCAGCAGCCCTGACAGGGGATCGAACACTGAAGCTTTCTTT.

The chain recombines TRBV15 with TRBJ2-3; no definite D call. Germline CDR1 and CDR2: LNHNV and YYDKDF (reference sequence). V was trimmed by 4 bases and J by 9 bases, leaving 14 bases between them. The CDR3 runs 13 residues. CDR3 DNA sequence: TGTGCCACCAGCACCAATTTAGCCGGGACGCAGTATTTT. Amino acid sequence: CATSTNLAGTQYF.